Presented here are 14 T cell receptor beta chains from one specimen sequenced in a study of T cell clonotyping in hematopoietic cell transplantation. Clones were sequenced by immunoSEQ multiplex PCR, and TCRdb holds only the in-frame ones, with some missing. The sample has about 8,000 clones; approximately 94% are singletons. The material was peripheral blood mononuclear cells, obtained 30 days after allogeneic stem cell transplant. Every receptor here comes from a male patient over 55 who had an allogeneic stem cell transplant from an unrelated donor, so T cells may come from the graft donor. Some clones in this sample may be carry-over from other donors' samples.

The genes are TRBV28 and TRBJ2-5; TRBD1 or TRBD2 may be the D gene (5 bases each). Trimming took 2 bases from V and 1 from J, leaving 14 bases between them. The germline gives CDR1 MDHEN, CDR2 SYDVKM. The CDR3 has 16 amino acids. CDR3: CASSLGPGPFQETQYF. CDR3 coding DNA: TGTGCCAGCAGTTTAGGCCCGGGACCCTTCCAAGAGACCCAGTACTTC. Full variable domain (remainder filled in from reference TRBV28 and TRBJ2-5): DVKVTQSSRYLVKRTGEKVFLECVQDMDHENMFWYRQDPGLGLRLIYFSYDVKMKEKGDIPEGYSVSREKKERFSLILESASTNQTSMYLCASSLGPGPFQETQYFGPGTRLLVL.

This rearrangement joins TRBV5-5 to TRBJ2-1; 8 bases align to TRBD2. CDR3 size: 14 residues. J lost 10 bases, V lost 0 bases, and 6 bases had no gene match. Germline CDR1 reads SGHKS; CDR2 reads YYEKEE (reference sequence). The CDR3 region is CASSLEGIAGEQFF. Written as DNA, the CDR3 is TGTGCCAGCAGCTTGGAAGGTATAGCGGGAGAGCAGTTCTTC.

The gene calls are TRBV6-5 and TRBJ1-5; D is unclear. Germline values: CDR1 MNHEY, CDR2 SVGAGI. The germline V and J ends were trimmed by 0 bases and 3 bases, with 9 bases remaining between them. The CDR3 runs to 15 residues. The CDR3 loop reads CASSYSVSPNQPQHF. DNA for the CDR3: TGTGCCAGCAGTTACTCGGTCAGCCCCAATCAGCCCCAGCATTTT.

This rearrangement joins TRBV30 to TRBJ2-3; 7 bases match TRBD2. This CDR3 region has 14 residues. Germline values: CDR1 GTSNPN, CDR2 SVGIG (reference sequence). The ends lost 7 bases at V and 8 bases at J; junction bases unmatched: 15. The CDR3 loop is CASTHKRDWSTQYF. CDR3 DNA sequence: TGTGCCTCCACACACAAGCGGGACTGGAGTACGCAGTATTTT.

Here the CDR3 reads CASSLGVAPSYEQYF. DNA of the CDR3: TGTGCCAGCAGCTTAGGCGTAGCGCCATCCTACGAGCAGTACTTC. The chain links TRBV11-2 to TRBJ2-7; possibly TRBD2 for D (5 bases). Germline V gene lookup returns CDR1 SGHAT and CDR2 FQNNGV. Deletions cut 1 base from V and 1 base from J, with 11 bases between. The CDR3 is 15 amino acids. The variable domain in full, with the rest retrieved from reference TRBV11-2 and TRBJ2-7, is EAGVAQSPRYKIIEKRQSVAFWCNPISGHATLYWYQQILGQGPKLLIQFQNNGVVDDSQLPKDRFSAERLKGVDSTLKIQPAKLEDSAVYLCASSLGVAPSYEQYFGPGTRLTVT.

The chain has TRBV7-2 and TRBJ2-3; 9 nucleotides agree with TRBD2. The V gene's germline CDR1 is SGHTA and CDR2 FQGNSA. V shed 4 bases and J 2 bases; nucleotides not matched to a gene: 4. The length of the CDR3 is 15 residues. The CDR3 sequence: CASSSLAGFTDTQYF. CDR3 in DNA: TGTGCCAGCAGCTCGCTAGCGGGGTTCACAGATACGCAGTATTTT. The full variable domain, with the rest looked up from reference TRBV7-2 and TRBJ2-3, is GAGVSQSPSNKVTEKGKDVELRCDPISGHTALYWYRQSLGQGLEFLIYFQGNSAPDKSGLPSDRFSAERTGGSVSTLTIQRTQQEDSAVYLCASSSLAGFTDTQYFGPGTRLTVL.

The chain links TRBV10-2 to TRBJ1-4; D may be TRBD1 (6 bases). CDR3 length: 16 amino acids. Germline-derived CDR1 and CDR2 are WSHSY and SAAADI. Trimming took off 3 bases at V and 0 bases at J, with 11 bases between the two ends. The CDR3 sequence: CASSDLQGATNEKLFF. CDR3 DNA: TGCGCCAGCAGTGATTTACAGGGCGCAACTAATGAAAAACTGTTTTTT.

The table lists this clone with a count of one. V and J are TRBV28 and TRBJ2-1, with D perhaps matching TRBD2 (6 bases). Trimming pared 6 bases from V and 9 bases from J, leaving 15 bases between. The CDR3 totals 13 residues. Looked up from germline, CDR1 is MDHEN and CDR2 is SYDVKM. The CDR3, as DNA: TGTGCCAGCAGGGAGCCTGCGGGACGTGAGCAGTTCTTC. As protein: CASREPAGREQFF.

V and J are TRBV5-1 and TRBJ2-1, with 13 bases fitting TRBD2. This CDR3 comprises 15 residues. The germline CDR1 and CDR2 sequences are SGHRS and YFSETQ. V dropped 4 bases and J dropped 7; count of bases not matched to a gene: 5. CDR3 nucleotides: TGCGCCAGCAGCCGGACTAGCGGGAGTTTTAATGAGCAGTTCTTC. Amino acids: CASSRTSGSFNEQFF.

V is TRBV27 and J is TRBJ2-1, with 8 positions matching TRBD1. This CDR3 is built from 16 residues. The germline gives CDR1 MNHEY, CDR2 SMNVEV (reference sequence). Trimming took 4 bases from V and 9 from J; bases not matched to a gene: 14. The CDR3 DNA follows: TGTGCCAGCAGTTCGACGACAGGGGTCGGGACGGGTGAGCAGTTCTTC. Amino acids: CASSSTTGVGTGEQFF.

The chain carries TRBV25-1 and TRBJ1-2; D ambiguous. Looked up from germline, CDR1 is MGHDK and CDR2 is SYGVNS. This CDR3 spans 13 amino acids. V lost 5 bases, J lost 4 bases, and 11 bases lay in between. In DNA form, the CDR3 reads TGTGCCAGCAGTCCGGTCGCCTTCTATGGCTACACCTTC. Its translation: CASSPVAFYGYTF.

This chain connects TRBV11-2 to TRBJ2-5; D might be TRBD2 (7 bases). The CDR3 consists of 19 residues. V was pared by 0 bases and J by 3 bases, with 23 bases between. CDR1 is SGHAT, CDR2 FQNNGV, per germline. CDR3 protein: CASSLDLVGGASWEETQYF. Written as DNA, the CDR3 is TGTGCCAGCAGCTTAGACCTAGTGGGGGGGGCTAGCTGGGAAGAGACCCAGTACTTC.

CDR3 sequence: CASSSGGSRYEQYF. As DNA, the CDR3 is TGTGCCAGCAGCTCAGGGGGCTCCCGCTACGAGCAGTACTTC. This chain joins TRBV6-6 and TRBJ2-7; 8 nucleotides align to TRBD1. Germline values: CDR1 MNHNY, CDR2 SVGAGI (reference sequence). The J segment lost 3 bases and the V segment lost 6 bases, leaving 7 bases of the junction unmatched. The CDR3 has 14 amino acids.

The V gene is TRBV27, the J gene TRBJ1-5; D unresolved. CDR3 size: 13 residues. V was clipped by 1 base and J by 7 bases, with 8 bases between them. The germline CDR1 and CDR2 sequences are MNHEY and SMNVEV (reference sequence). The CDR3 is CASSLWSGQPQHF. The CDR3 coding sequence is TGTGCCAGCAGTTTATGGTCGGGACAGCCCCAGCATTTT.